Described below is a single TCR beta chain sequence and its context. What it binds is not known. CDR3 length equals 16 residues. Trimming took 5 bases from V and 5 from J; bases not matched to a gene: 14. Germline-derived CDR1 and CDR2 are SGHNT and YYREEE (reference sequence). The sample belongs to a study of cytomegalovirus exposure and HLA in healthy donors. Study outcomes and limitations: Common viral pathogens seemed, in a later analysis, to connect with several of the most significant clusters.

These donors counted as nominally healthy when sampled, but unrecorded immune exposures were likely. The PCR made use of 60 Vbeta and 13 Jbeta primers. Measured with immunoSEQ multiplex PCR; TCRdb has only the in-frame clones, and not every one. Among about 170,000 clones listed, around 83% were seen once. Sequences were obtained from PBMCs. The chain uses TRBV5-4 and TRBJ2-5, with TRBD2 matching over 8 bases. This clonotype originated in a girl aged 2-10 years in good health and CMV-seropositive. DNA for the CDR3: TGTGCCAGCAGTGGACGCCCAGCGGGAGTTTTTGAGACCCAGTACTTC. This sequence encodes CASSGRPAGVFETQYF.